The text below deals with one T cell receptor (beta chain). The target antigen is unknown. This record belongs to a study of cytotoxic CD8 clonotypes in ibrutinib-treated CLL. General observations from the study: Rare overall, public clonotypes shrank or held steady under therapy. Age-matched healthy donor levels were exceeded by baseline clonality, which tracked circulating CD8+ T-cell counts. Investigators sampled sustained-remission and progressing patients at differing times.

Germline CDR1 reads SGHVS; CDR2 reads FQNEAQ. With 0 bases removed from V and 10 bases from J, the gap between germline ends came to 8 bases. This CDR3 has 12 residues. TCRdb's copy holds only in-frame clones and misses some; the assay was immunoSEQ multiplex PCR. Of 90,000 to 95,000 clones listed, around 77% were seen once; the top ten hold 20% to 25%. The receptor was isolated from a human donor with chronic lymphocytic leukemia. The V call is TRBV7-8, the J call TRBJ2-3; unclear D gene. Sequences were derived from PBMCs, sampled after 24 months of ibrutinib treatment. The CDR3 DNA reads as TGTGCCAGCAGCTTAGCTGGCGGTGCGCAGTATTTT. Translated, it gives CASSLAGGAQYF.